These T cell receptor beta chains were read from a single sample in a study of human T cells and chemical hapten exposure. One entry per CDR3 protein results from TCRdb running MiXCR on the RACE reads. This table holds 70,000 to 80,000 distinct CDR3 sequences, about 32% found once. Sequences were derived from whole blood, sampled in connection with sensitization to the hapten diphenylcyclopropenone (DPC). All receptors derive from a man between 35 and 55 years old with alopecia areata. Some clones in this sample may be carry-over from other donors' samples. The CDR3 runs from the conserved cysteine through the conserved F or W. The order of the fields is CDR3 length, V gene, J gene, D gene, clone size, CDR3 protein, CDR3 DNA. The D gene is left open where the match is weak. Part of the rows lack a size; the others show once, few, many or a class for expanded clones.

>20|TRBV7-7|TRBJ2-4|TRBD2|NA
CASSSAVGLAGVGAKNIQYF
TGTGCCAGCAGTTCCGCCGTAGGACTAGCGGGAGTCGGGGCCAAAAACATTCAGTACTTC
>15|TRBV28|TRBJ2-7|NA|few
CASSSQALGTYEQYF
TGTGCCAGCAGTAGCCAGGCATTAGGGACCTACGAGCAGTACTTC
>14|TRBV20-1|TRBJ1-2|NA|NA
CSARVQQNAYGYTF
TGCAGTGCTAGAGTACAGCAGAACGCATATGGCTACACCTTC
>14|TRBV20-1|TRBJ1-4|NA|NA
CSAKEGRTNEKLFF
TGCAGTGCTAAGGAGGGACGCACTAATGAAAAACTGTTTTTT
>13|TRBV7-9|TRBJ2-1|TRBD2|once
CASSLAGGHEQFF
TGTGCCAGCAGCCTAGCGGGCGGGCATGAGCAGTTCTTC
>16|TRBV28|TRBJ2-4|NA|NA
CASRQPSRVAKNIQYF
TGTGCCAGCAGGCAGCCCAGCAGGGTAGCCAAAAACATTCAGTACTTC
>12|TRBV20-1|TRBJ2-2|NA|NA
CSASRETGELFF
TGCAGTGCTAGCCGGGAGACCGGGGAGCTGTTTTTT
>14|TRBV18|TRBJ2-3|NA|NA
CASSSNHGRETQYF
TGTGCCAGCTCATCTAATCATGGTAGGGAGACGCAGTATTTT
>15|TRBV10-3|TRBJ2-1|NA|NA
CAISERDVLLNEQFF
TGTGCCATCAGTGAGAGGGACGTTCTTTTAAATGAGCAGTTCTTC
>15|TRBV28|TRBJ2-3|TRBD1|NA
CASSRRDRDTDTQYF
TGTGCCAGCAGCCGACGGGACAGGGACACAGATACGCAGTATTTT
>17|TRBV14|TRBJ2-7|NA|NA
CASSHGPRGAISYEQYF
TGTGCCAGCAGCCACGGACCACGGGGGGCCATCTCCTACGAGCAGTACTTC
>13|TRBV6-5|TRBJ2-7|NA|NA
CASSYQGSGEQYF
TGTGCCAGCAGTTATCAGGGATCAGGCGAGCAGTACTTC
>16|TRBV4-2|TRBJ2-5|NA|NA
CASSPSTADFKGTQYF
TGTGCCAGCAGCCCCTCTACGGCAGATTTCAAGGGGACCCAGTACTTC
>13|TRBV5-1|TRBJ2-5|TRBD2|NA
CASSFGGDETQYF
TGCGCCAGCAGCTTTGGGGGGGACGAGACCCAGTACTTC
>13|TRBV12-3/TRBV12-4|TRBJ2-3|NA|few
CASSWVVTDTQYF
TGTGCCAGCAGTTGGGTCGTCACAGATACGCAGTATTTT
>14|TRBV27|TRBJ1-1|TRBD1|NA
CASSPRTGPPEAFF
TGTGCCAGCAGTCCCCGGACAGGGCCGCCTGAAGCTTTCTTT
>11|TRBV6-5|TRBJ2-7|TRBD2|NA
CASRGGYEQYF
TGTGCCAGCCGGGGGGGTTACGAGCAGTACTTC
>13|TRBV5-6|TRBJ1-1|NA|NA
CASSTDLDTEAFF
TGTGCCAGCAGCACGGACCTGGACACTGAAGCTTTCTTT
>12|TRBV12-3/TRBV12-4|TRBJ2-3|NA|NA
CASSLVGDTQYF
TGTGCCAGCAGTTTAGTTGGAGATACGCAGTATTTT
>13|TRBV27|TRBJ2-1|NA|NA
CASSLSRQNEQFF
TGTGCCAGCAGTTTATCCCGGCAGAATGAGCAGTTCTTC
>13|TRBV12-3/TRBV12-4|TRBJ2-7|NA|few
CASSPDNTYEQYF
TGTGCCAGCAGTCCGGACAACACCTACGAGCAGTACTTC
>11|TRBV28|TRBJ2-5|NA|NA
CASSPRETQYF
TGTGCCAGCAGTCCCCGAGAGACCCAGTACTTC
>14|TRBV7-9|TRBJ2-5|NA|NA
CASSPRQEKETQYF
TGTGCCAGCAGCCCTCGACAGGAAAAAGAGACCCAGTACTTC
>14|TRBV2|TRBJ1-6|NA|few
CASSGNSPNSPLHF
TGTGCCAGCAGTGGTAACAGCCCTAATTCACCCCTCCACTTT
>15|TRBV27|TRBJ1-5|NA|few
CATRQGGGGNQPQHF
TGTGCCACCCGTCAAGGGGGGGGCGGCAATCAGCCCCAGCATTTT
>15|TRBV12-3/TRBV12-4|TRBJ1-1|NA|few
CASSTPTIMNTEAFF
TGTGCCAGCAGTACACCGACAATTATGAACACTGAAGCTTTCTTT
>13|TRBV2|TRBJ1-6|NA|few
CASRATYNSPLHF
TGTGCCAGCAGGGCTACCTATAATTCACCCCTCCACTTT
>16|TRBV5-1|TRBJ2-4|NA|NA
CASSLVVSSAKNIQYF
TGCGCCAGCAGCTTGGTAGTCTCCTCAGCCAAAAACATTCAGTACTTC
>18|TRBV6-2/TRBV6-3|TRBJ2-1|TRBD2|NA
CASSDPSPGTSGSREQFF
TGTGCCAGCAGTGACCCTAGTCCGGGCACTAGCGGGAGTAGGGAGCAGTTCTTC
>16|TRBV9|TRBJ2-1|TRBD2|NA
CASSVVGLASYNEQFF
TGTGCCAGCAGCGTAGTAGGACTAGCTTCCTACAATGAGCAGTTCTTC
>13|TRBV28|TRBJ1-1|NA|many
CASSSGRGTEAFF
TGTGCCAGCAGTTCAGGGAGAGGCACTGAAGCTTTCTTT
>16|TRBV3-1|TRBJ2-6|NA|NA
CASSRRGRGGANVLTF
TGTGCCAGCAGCCGGAGGGGGCGGGGTGGGGCCAACGTCCTGACTTTC
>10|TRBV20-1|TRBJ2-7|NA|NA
CSAPDSREYF
TGCAGTGCCCCAGACTCCAGGGAGTACTTC
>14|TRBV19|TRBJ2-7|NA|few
CASSGPGAFSEQYF
TGTGCCAGTAGCGGTCCGGGAGCCTTTTCCGAGCAGTACTTC
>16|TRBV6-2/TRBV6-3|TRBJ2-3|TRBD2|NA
CASSYGGSGRGNTQYF
TGTGCCAGCAGTTACGGGGGTAGCGGGAGAGGGAATACGCAGTATTTT
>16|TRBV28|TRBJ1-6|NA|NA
CASSRRVSSYNSPLHF
TGTGCCAGCTCTCGAAGAGTGAGCTCCTATAATTCACCCCTCCACTTT
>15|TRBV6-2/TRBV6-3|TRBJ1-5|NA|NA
CASTNRPGTPQPQHF
TGTGCCAGCACTAACAGGCCGGGAACCCCCCAGCCCCAGCATTTT
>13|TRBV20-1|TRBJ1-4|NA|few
CSARVSSNEKLFF
TGCAGTGCTAGAGTCTCGTCAAATGAAAAACTGTTTTTT
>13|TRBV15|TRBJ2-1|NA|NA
CATSRVLGDEQFF
TGTGCCACCAGCAGAGTTTTGGGTGATGAGCAGTTCTTC
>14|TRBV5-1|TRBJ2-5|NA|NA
CASTKRTEGETQYF
TGCGCCAGCACCAAGCGGACGGAGGGCGAGACCCAGTACTTC